The entry below describes one T cell receptor beta chain. No antigen is known for it. Under the ViraFEST assay, PBMC were stimulated with viral peptide pools so that antigen-specific CD4+ T cells expanded. Sequencing was performed afterwards. CD4+ T cell isolation took place after less than 13 days of culture. Two-dose BNT162b2 or mRNA-1273 vaccination was given to participants. Prior SARS-CoV-2 infection was absent in the vaccine recipients, as shown by negative nucleocapsid antibodies. PBMC cultures contained around 2 million cells per well, about 10 IU/ml IL-2 and 10 ug/ml peptides. Fresh IL-2-containing medium replaced half the medium on days 3 and 7. The data were produced by immunoSEQ multiplex PCR, yet TCRdb's version contains in-frame clones alone and is incomplete. Among 25,000 to 35,000 clones listed, around 80% were seen once. The data stem from a study of vaccination effects on CD4 cells after COVID-19. Study context: The median interval between the second dose and post-vaccine sampling was 72 days.

V dropped 3 bases and J dropped 6 bases, with 17 bases sitting between them. The germline CDR1 and CDR2 sequences are DFQATT and SNEGSKA (reference sequence). The CDR3 runs to 15 residues. The material was CD4+ T cells from PBMCs cultured with SARS-CoV-2 spike peptides, obtained after COVID-19 vaccination. The TCR originated in a human donor who received a COVID-19 vaccine. Some clones in this sample may be carry-over from other donors' samples. The chain combines TRBV20-1 with TRBJ1-4; D may be TRBD1 (5 bases). The CDR3 sequence: CSASPNRDGYEKLFF. The DNA for the CDR3 is TGCAGTGCTAGTCCCAACCGGGACGGTTATGAAAAACTGTTTTTT.